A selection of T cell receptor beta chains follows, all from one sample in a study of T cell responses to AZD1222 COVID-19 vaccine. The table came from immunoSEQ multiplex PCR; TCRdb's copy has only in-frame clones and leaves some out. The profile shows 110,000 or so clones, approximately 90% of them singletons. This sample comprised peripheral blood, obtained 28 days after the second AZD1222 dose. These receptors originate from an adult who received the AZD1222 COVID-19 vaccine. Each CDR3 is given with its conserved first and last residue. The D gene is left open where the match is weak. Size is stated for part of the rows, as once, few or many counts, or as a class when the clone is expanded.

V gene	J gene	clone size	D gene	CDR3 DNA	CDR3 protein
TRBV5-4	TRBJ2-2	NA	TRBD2	TGTGCCAGCAGCTTGGCGGGAGGCCCGCGAGGGGAGCTGTTTTTT	CASSLAGGPRGELFF
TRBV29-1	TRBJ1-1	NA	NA	TGCAGCGCCAAGACCACTGAAGCTTTCTTT	CSAKTTEAFF
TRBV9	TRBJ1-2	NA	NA	TGTGCCAGCAGCGTAACAGGGTCGGGAGGCTACACCTTC	CASSVTGSGGYTF
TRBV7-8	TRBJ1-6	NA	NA	TGTGCCAGCAGCTCGGGGTCCTATAATTCACCCCTCCACTTT	CASSSGSYNSPLHF
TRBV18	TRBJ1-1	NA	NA	TGTGCCAGCTCACTCTCGCGAGGGGTTGGGGAAGCTTTCTTT	CASSLSRGVGEAFF
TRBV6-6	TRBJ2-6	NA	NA	TGTGCCAGCAGTCGGGACCACCTTGGCGCTGGGGCCAACGTCCTGACTTTC	CASSRDHLGAGANVLTF
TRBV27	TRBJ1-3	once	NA	TGTGCCAGCGGCGATAGGGGAAACACCATATATTTT	CASGDRGNTIYF
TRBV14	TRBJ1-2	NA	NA	TGTGCCAGCAGCCAAGCCGGGCTACCCTTGGGTGGCTACACCTTC	CASSQAGLPLGGYTF
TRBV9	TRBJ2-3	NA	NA	TGTGCCAGCAGCGGGACGGGGGACTCCAGCACAGATACGCAGTATTTT	CASSGTGDSSTDTQYF
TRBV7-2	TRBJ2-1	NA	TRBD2	TGTGCCAGCAGCTCTACCTTACTAGCGGCACCCTTTAATGAGCAGTTCTTC	CASSSTLLAAPFNEQFF
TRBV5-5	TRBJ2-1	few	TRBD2	TGTGCCAGCAGCTTGGAAGGTAGCGGGATAGATGAGCAGTTCTTC	CASSLEGSGIDEQFF
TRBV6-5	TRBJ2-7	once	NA	TGTGCCAGCAGTTCTGGGGCTTATACCTACGAGCAGTACTTC	CASSSGAYTYEQYF
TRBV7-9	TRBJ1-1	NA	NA	TGTGCCAGCAGCTTAGTGGGGGGTAACACTGAAGCTTTCTTT	CASSLVGGNTEAFF
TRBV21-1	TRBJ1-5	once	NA	TGTGCCAGCAGCAAATACGGGTTGGAGGGCAATCAGCCCCAGCATTTT	CASSKYGLEGNQPQHF
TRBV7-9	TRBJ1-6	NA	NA	TGTGCCAGCCTTGGACAGTTTAATTCACCCCTCCACTTT	CASLGQFNSPLHF
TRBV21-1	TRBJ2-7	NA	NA	TGTGCCAGCAGCAAAAGGATACTCGGGACAGCCTCCTACGAGCAGTACTTC	CASSKRILGTASYEQYF
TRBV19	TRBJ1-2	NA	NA	TGTGCCAGTAGTATGACAGTCCTAGCTAACTATGGCTACACCTTC	CASSMTVLANYGYTF
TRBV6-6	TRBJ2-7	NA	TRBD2	TGTGCCAGCAGTTACTCTAGTCAGGGAGGGTACGAGCAGTACTTC	CASSYSSQGGYEQYF
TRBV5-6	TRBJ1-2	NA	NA	TGTGCCAGCAGCTTGGCCAAGGACGGCGGAGGATATAACTATGGCTACACCTTC	CASSLAKDGGGYNYGYTF
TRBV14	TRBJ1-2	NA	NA	TGTGCCAGCAGCCGCAACGGGCCTGACTATGGCTACACCTTC	CASSRNGPDYGYTF
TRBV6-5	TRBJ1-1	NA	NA	TGTGCCAGCAGTTATAGTTCTGCCGTGAACACTGAAGCTTTCTTT	CASSYSSAVNTEAFF
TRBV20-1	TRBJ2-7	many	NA	TGCAGTGCTGGGACCGATTACGAGCAGTACTTC	CSAGTDYEQYF
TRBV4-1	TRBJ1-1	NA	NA	TGCGCCAGCAGCCAAGACCAACCGGACTTAATCACTGAAGCTTTCTTT	CASSQDQPDLITEAFF
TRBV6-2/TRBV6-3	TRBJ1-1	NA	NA	TGTGCCAGCAGTGTGTCAGGGGCTTCCCCTGAAGCTTTCTTT	CASSVSGASPEAFF
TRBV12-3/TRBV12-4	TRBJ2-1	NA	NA	TGTGCCAGCAGAATGCTGCCCTCTGGTGAGCAGTTCTTC	CASRMLPSGEQFF
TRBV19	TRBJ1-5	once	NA	TGTGCCAGTAGTACCGGTCCAGGGAGCAATCAGCCCCAGCATTTT	CASSTGPGSNQPQHF
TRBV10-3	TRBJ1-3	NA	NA	TGTGCCATCAGTGAGTACTCTGGAAACACCATATATTTT	CAISEYSGNTIYF
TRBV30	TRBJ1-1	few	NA	TGTGCCTGGAGAGGTTACAGGTCCAACACTGAAGCTTTCTTT	CAWRGYRSNTEAFF
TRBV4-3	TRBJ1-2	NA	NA	TGCGCCAGCAACCCAGGGGACACGGTTTACTATGGCTACACCTTC	CASNPGDTVYYGYTF
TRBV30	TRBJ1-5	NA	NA	TGTGCCTGGAGTGTACGAGGGGGGCAGCCCCAGCATTTT	CAWSVRGGQPQHF
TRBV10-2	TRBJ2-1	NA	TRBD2	TGCGCCAGCAGGGGGACTAGCGTTGAATCCTACAATGAGCAGTTCTTC	CASRGTSVESYNEQFF
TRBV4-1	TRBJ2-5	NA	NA	TGCGCCAGCAGCCCTGGGATTCGACGGGAGGAGACCCAGTACTTC	CASSPGIRREETQYF
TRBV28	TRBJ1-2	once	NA	TGTGCCAGCAGTGGGGACGCGGGCTACACCTTC	CASSGDAGYTF
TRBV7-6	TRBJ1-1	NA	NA	TGTGCCAGCAGCTTAATACGGTCGGACACTGAAGCTTTCTTT	CASSLIRSDTEAFF
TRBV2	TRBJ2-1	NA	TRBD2	TGTGCCAGCAGTGAATTCGGACTAGCGGGCTCCTACAATGAGCAGTTCTTC	CASSEFGLAGSYNEQFF
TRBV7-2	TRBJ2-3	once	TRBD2	TGTGCCAGCAGCTTAGTGCCTAGCGGGGGCGATGTCACAGATACGCAGTATTTT	CASSLVPSGGDVTDTQYF
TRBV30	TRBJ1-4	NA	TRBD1	TGTGCCTGGAGTGTAGTCCGGCAGGGGGCCTTTTGGACTAATGAAAAACTGTTTTTT	CAWSVVRQGAFWTNEKLFF
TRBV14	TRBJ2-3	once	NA	TGTGCCAGCAGCCAGGTTGGGCCTACGTGGGATACGCAGTATTTT	CASSQVGPTWDTQYF
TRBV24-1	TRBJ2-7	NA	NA	TGTGCCACCAGCGGCCCGGTAGCAGGGCATAACGAGCAGTACTTC	CATSGPVAGHNEQYF
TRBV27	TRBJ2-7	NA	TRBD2	TGTGCCAGCAGCCTAACTAGCGGGGGGTGGTACGAGCAGTACTTC	CASSLTSGGWYEQYF
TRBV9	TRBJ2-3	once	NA	TGTGCCAGCAGCCCCGGGGGGGGACAGGTCACAGATACGCAGTATTTT	CASSPGGGQVTDTQYF
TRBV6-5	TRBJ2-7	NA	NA	TGTGCCAGCAGTTTCCGCCCCCCCGAGGGAGGGGGGGAGCAGTACTTC	CASSFRPPEGGGEQYF
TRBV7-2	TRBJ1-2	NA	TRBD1	TGTGCCAGCAGCCCGTCACAGGGGGTCTATGGCTACACCTTC	CASSPSQGVYGYTF
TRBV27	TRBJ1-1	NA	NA	TGTGCCAGCAGTTCGCCGTCCCTCATGAACACTGAAGCTTTCTTT	CASSSPSLMNTEAFF
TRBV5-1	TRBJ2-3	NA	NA	TGCGCCAGCAGCAACAGGGCAGGTTACACAGATACGCAGTATTTT	CASSNRAGYTDTQYF
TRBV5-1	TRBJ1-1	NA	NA	TGCGCCAGCAGCTTGGGGGGATTGAACACTGAAGCTTTCTTT	CASSLGGLNTEAFF
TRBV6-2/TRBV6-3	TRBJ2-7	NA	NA	TGTGCCAGCAGTTACTCAACTCGCGGGACCTACGAGCAGTACTTC	CASSYSTRGTYEQYF
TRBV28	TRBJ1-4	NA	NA	TGTGCCAGCAGTTCAAGCCATGCCCCGGGACAAAGGGAAAAACTGTTTTTT	CASSSSHAPGQREKLFF
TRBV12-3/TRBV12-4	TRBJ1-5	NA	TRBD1	TGTGCCAGCAGGACAGGGGACCAGCCCCAGCATTTT	CASRTGDQPQHF
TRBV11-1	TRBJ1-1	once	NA	TGTGCCAGCAGCTCACTGGGAGGGGGATATACTGAAGCTTTCTTT	CASSSLGGGYTEAFF
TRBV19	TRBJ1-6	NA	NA	TGTGCCAGTAGTACCGACGGGGCAGGCGCCTCACCCCTCCACTTT	CASSTDGAGASPLHF